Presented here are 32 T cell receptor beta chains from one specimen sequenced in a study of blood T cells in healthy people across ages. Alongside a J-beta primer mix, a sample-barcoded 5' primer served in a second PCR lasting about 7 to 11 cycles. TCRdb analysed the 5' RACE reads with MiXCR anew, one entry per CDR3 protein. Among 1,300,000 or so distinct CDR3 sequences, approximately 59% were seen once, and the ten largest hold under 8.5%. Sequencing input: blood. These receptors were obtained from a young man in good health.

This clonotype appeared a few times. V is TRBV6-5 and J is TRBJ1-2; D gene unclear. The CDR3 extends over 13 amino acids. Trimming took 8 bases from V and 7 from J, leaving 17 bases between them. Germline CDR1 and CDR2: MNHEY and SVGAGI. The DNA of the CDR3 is TGTGCCAGCGGCATTGGACGGACGGGTGGCTACACCTTC. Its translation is CASGIGRTGGYTF.

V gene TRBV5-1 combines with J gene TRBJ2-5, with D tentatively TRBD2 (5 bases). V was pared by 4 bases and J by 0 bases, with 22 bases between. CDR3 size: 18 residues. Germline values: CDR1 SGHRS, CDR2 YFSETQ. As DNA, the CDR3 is TGCGCCAGCAGCGCGTGGAGTTCCAAGCGGTTGGACCAAGAGACCCAGTACTTC. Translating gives CASSAWSSKRLDQETQYF.

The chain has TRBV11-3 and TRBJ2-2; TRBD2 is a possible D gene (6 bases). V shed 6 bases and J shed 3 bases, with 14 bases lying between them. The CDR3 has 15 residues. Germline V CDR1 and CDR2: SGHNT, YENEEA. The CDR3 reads CASSHRDLHTGELFF. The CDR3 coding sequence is TGTGCCAGCAGTCACCGGGACTTGCACACCGGGGAGCTGTTTTTT.

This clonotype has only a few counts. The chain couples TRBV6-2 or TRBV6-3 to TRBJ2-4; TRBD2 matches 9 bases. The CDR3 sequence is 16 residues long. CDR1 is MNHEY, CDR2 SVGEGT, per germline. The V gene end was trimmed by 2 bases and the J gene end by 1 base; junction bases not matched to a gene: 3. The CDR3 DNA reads TGTGCCAGCAGTTACGGCGGGGGGGTCGCCAAAAACATTCAGTACTTC. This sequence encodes CASSYGGGVAKNIQYF.

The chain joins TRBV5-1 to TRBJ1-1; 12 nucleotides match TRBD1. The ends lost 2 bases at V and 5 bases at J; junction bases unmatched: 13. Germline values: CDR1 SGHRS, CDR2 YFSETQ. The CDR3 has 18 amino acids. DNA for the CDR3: TGCGCCAGCAGCTTACCAAAGCCTCGGGACAGGGGGCTTACTGAAGCTTTCTTT. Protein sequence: CASSLPKPRDRGLTEAFF.

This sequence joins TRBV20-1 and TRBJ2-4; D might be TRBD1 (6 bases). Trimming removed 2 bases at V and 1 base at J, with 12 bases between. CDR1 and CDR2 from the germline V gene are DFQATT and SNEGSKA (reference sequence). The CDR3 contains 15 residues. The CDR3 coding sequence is TGCAGTGCTAGAATCCCCCAGGGGGCCAAAAACATTCAGTACTTC. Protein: CSARIPQGAKNIQYF.

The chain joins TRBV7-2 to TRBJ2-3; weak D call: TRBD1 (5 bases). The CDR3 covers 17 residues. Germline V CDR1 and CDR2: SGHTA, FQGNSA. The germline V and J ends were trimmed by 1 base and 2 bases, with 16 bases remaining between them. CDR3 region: CASSLDEAGPSTDTQYF. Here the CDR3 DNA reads TGTGCCAGCAGCTTAGATGAGGCAGGGCCCTCCACAGATACGCAGTATTTT.

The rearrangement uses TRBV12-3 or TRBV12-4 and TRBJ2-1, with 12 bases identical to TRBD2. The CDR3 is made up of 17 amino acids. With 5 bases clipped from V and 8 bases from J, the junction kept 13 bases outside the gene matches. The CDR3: CASSPDLTSGRIYEQFF. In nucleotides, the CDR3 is TGTGCCAGCAGTCCTGATTTGACTAGCGGGAGAATCTATGAGCAGTTCTTC.

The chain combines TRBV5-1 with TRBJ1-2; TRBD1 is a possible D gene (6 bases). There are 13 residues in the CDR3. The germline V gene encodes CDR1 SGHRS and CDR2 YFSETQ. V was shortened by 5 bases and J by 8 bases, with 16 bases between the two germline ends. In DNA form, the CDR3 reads TGCGCCAGCAGTCTGGGGCCAGGGGAAGGCTACACCTTC. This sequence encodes CASSLGPGEGYTF.

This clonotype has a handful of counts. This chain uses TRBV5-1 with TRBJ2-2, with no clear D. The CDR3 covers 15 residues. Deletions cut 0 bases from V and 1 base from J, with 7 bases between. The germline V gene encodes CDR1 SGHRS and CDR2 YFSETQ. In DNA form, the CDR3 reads TGCGCCAGCAGCTTGGAGGGCCTGAACACCGGGGAGCTGTTTTTT. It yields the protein CASSLEGLNTGELFF.

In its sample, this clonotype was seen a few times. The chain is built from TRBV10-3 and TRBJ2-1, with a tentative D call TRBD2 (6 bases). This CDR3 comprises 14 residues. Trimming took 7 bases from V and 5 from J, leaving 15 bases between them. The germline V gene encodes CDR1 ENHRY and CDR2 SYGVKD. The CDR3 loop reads CAIMDGGSDNEQFF. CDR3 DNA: TGTGCCATCATGGATGGGGGGTCGGACAATGAGCAGTTCTTC.

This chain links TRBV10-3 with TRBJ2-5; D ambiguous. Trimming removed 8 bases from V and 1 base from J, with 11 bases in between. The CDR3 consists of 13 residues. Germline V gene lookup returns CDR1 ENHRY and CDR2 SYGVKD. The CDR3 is CAICPGSQETQYF. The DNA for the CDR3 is TGTGCCATCTGCCCAGGCAGCCAAGAGACCCAGTACTTC.

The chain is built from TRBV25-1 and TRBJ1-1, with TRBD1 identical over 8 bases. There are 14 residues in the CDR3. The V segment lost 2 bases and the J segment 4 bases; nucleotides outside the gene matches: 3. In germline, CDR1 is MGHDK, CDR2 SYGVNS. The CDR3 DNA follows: TGTGCCAGCAGTGAAACAGGGGGTTTCACTGAAGCTTTCTTT. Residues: CASSETGGFTEAFF.

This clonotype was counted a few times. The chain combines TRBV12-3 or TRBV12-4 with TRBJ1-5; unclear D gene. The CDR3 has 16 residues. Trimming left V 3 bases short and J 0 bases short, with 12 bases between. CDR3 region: CASSFGKTNSNQPQHF. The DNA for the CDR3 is TGTGCCAGCAGTTTTGGAAAGACTAATAGCAATCAGCCCCAGCATTTT.

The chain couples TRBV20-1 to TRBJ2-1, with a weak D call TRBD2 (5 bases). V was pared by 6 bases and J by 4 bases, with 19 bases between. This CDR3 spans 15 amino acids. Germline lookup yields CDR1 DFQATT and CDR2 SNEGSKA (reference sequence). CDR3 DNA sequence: TGCAGTGCGAGGGAGCGGACCAGCTGGTACAATGAGCAGTTCTTC. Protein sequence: CSARERTSWYNEQFF.

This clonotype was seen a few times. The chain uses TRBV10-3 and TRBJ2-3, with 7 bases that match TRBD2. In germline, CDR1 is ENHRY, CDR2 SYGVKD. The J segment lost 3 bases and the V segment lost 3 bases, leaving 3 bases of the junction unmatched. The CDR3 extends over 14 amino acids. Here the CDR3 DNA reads TGTGCCATCAGTGATTTAGCGGGTACAGATACGCAGTATTTT. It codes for CAISDLAGTDTQYF.

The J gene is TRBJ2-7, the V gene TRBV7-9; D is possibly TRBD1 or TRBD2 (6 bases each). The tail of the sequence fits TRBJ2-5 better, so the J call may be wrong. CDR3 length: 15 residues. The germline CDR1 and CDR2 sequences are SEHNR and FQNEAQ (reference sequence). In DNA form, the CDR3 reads TGTGCCAGCAGCTTAGACGCCGGGGGCGTTGAGACCCAGTACTTC. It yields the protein CASSLDAGGVETQYF.

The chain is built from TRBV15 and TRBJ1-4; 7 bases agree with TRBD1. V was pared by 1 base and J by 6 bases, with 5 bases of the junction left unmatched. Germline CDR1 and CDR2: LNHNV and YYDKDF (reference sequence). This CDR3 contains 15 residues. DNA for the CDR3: TGTGCCACCAGCAGAGGACAGGGCGAGTATGAAAAACTGTTTTTT. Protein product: CATSRGQGEYEKLFF.

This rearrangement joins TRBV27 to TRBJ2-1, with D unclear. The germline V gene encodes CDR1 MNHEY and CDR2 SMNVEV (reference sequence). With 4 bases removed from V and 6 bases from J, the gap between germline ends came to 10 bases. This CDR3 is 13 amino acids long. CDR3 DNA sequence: TGTGCCAGCAGTTCGAGTTTGGGCAATGAGCAGTTCTTC. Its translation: CASSSSLGNEQFF.

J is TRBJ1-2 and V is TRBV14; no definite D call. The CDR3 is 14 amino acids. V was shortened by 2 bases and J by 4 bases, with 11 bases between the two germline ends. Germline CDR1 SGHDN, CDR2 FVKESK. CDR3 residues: CASSQFETGYGYTF. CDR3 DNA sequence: TGTGCCAGCAGCCAATTTGAGACGGGCTATGGCTACACCTTC.

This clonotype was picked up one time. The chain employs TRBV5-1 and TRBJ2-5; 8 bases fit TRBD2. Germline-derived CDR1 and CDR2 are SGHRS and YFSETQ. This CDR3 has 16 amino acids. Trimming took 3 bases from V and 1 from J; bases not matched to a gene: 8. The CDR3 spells CASSSGGGRPQETQYF. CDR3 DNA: TGCGCCAGCAGCTCGGGCGGCGGGAGGCCCCAAGAGACCCAGTACTTC.

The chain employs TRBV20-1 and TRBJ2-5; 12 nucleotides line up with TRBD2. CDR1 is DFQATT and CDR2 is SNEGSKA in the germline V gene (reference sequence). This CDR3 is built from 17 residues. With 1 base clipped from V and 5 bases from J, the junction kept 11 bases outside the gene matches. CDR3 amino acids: CSARVLAGGPIKETQYF. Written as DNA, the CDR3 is TGCAGTGCTAGAGTCCTAGCGGGGGGGCCGATAAAGGAGACCCAGTACTTC.

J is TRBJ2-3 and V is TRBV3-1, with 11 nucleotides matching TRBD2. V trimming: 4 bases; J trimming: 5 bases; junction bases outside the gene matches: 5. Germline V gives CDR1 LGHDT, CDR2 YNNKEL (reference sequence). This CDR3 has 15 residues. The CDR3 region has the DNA TGTGCCAGCAGCCCACTAGCGGGAGCGAGAGATACGCAGTATTTT. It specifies CASSPLAGARDTQYF.

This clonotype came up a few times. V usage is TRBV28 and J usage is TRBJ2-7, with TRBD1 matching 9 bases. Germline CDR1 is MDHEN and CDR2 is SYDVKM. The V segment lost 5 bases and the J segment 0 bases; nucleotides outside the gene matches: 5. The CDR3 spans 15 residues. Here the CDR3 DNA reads TGTGCCAGCAGTGGGGGACAGGGAGGCTCCTACGAGCAGTACTTC. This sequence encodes CASSGGQGGSYEQYF.

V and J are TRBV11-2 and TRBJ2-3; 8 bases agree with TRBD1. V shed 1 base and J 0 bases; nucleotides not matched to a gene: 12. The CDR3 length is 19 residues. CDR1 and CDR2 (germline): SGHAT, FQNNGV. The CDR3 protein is CASSLGWTGRTGSTDTQYF. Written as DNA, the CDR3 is TGTGCCAGCAGCTTAGGTTGGACAGGGAGGACGGGTAGCACAGATACGCAGTATTTT. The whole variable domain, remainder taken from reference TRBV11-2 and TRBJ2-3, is EAGVAQSPRYKIIEKRQSVAFWCNPISGHATLYWYQQILGQGPKLLIQFQNNGVVDDSQLPKDRFSAERLKGVDSTLKIQPAKLEDSAVYLCASSLGWTGRTGSTDTQYFGPGTRLTVL.

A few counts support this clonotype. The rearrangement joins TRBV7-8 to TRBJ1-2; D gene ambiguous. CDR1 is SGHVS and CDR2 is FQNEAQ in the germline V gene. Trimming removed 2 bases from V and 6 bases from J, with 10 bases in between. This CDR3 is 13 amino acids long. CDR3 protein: CASSLNSQNGYTF. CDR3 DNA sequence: TGTGCCAGCAGCTTAAATTCCCAGAATGGCTACACCTTC.

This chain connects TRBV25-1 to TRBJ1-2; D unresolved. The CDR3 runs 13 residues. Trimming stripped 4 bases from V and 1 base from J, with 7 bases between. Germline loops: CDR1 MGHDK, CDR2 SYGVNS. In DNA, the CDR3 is TGTGCCAGCAGTGGACTAAGTAACTATGGCTACACCTTC. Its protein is CASSGLSNYGYTF.

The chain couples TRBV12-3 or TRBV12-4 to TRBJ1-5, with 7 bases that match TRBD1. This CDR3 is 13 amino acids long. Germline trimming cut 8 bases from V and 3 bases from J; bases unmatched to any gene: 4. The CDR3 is CASATGHNQPQHF. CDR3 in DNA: TGTGCCAGCGCGACAGGGCACAATCAGCCCCAGCATTTT.

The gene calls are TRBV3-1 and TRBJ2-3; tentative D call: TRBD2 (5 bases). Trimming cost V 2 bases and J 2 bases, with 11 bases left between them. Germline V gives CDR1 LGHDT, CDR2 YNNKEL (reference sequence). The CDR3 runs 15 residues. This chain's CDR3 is CASSQSAALTDTQYF. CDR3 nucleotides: TGTGCCAGCAGCCAATCAGCGGCGCTCACAGATACGCAGTATTTT.

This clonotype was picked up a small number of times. CDR3 nucleotides: TGTGCCACCAGCAGAGATGAGGAAGGAGGGAATGAGCAGTTCTTC. This sequence encodes CATSRDEEGGNEQFF. V gene TRBV15 combines with J gene TRBJ2-1; the D gene is possibly TRBD2 (6 bases). The V end was cut by 0 bases, the J end by 7 bases, with 13 bases between. Germline values: CDR1 LNHNV, CDR2 YYDKDF (reference sequence). The CDR3 loop spans 15 amino acids. Supplemented by reference TRBV15 and TRBJ2-1, the full variable domain reads DAMVIQNPRYQVTQFGKPVTLSCSQTLNHNVMYWYQQKSSQAPKLLFHYYDKDFNNEADTPDNFQSRRPNTSFCFLDIRSPGLGDTAMYLCATSRDEEGGNEQFFGPGTRLTVL.

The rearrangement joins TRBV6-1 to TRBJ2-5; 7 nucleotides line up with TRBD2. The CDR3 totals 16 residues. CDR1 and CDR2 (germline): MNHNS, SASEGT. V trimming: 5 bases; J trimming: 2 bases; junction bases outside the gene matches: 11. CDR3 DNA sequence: TGTGCCAGCAGTCCGTTCCTAGCGGCCGCGCAAGAGACCCAGTACTTC. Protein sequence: CASSPFLAAAQETQYF.

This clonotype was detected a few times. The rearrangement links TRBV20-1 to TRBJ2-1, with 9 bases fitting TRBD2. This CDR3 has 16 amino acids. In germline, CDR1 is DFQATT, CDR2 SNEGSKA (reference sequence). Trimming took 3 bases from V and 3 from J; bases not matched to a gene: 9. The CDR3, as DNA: TGCAGTGCTAGCGTCGGCGGGAGGGCCCTCTACAATGAGCAGTTCTTC. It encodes CSASVGGRALYNEQFF.